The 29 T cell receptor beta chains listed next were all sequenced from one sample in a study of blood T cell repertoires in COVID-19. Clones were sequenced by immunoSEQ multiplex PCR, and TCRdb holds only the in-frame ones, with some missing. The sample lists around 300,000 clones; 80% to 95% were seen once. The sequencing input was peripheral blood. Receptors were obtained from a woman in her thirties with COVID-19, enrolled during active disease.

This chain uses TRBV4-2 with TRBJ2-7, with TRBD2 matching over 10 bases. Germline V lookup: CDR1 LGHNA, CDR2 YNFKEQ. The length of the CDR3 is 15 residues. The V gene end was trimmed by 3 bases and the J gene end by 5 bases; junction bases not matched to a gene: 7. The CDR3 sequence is CASSQFSGRFHEQYF. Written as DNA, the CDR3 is TGTGCCAGCAGCCAGTTTAGCGGGAGGTTCCACGAGCAGTACTTC.

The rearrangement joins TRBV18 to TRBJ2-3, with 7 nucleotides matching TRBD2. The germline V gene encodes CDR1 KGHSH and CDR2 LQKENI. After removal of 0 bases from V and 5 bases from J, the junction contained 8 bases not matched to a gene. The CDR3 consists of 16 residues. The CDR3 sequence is CASSPPGMAGVDTQYF. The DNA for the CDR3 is TGTGCCAGCTCACCACCGGGGATGGCGGGAGTAGATACGCAGTATTTT.

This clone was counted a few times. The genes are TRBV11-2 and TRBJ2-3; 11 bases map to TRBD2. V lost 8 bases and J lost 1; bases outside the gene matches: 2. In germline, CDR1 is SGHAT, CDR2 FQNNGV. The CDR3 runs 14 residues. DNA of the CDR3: TGTGCCAGCTATAGCGGGAGGGGCACAGATACGCAGTATTTT. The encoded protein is CASYSGRGTDTQYF.

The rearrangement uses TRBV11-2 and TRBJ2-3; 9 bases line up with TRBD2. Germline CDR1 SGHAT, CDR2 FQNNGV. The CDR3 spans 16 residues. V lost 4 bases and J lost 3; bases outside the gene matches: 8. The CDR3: CASSSWGREGTDTQYF. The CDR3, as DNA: TGTGCCAGCAGCTCCTGGGGGCGGGAGGGGACAGATACGCAGTATTTT.

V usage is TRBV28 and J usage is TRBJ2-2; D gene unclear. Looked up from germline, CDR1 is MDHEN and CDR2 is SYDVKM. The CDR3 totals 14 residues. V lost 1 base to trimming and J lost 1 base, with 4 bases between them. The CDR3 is CASSLSGNTGELFF. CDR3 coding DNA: TGTGCCAGCAGTTTATCAGGGAACACCGGGGAGCTGTTTTTT. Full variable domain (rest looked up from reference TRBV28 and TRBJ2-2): DVKVTQSSRYLVKRTGEKVFLECVQDMDHENMFWYRQDPGLGLRLIYFSYDVKMKEKGDIPEGYSVSREKKERFSLILESASTNQTSMYLCASSLSGNTGELFFGEGSRLTVL.

In DNA, the CDR3 is TGTGCCAGCTCACCACCGGGGCAGGGGGCAGCCCCCGAGACCCAGTACTTC. The encoded protein is CASSPPGQGAAPETQYF. J is TRBJ2-5 and V is TRBV18, with 8 positions matching TRBD1. This CDR3 is built from 17 residues. The J segment lost 5 bases and the V segment lost 0 bases, leaving 11 bases of the junction unmatched. Germline CDR1 reads KGHSH; CDR2 reads LQKENI. The entire variable domain, with the rest obtained from reference TRBV18 and TRBJ2-5, is as follows: NAGVMQNPRHLVRRRGQEARLRCSPMKGHSHVYWYRQLPEEGLKFMVYLQKENIIDESGMPKERFSAEFPKEGPSILRIQQVVRGDSAAYFCASSPPGQGAAPETQYFGPGTRLLVL.

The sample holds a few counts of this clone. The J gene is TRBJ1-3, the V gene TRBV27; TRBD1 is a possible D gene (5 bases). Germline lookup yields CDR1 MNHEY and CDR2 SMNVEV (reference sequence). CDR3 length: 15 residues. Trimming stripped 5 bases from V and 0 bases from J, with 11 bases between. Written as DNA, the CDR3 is TGTGCCAGCAGTGTCGACAGATCCTCTGGAAACACCATATATTTT. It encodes CASSVDRSSGNTIYF.

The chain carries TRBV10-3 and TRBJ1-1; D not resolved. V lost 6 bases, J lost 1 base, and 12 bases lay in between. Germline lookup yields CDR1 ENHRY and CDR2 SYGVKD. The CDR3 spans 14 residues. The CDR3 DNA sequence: TGTGCCATCAGCCGAAAAGAGGCGAACACTGAAGCTTTCTTT. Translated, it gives CAISRKEANTEAFF.

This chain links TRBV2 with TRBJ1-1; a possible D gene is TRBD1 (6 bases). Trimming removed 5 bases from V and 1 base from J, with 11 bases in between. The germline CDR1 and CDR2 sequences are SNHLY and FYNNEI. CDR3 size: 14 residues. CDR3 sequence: CASSTGQTNTEAFF. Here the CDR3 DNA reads TGTGCCAGCAGTACCGGACAGACGAACACTGAAGCTTTCTTT.

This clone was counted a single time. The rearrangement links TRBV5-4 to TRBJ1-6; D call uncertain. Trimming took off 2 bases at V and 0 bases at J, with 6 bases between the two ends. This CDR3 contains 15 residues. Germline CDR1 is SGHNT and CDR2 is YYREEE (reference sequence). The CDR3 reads CASSLGSSYNSPLHF. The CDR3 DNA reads TGTGCCAGCAGCTTAGGGAGCTCCTATAATTCACCCCTCCACTTT.

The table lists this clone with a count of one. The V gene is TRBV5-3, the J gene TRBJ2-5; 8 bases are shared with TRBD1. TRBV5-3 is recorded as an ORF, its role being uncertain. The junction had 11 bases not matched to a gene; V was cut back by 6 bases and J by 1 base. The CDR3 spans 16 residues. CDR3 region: CARIVVKQGVQETQYF. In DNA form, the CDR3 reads TGTGCCAGAATTGTGGTTAAACAGGGGGTCCAAGAGACCCAGTACTTC.

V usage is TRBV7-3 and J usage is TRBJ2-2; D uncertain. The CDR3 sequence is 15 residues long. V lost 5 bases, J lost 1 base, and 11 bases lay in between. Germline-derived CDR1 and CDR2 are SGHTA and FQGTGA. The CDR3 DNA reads TGTGCCAGCAGCCCGACCCCGGGGAACACCGGGGAGCTGTTTTTT. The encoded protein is CASSPTPGNTGELFF.

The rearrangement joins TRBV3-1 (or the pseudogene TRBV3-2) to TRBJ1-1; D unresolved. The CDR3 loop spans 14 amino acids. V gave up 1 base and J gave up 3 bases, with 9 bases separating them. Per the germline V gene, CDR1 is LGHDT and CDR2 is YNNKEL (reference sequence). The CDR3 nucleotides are TGTGCCAGCAGCCAAGGTGACACTTACACTGAAGCTTTCTTT. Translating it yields CASSQGDTYTEAFF.

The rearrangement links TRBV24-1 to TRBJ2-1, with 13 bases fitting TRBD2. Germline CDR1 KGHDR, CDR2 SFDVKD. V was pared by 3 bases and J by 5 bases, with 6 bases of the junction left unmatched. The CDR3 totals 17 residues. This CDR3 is CATSDRTSGSTDNEQFF. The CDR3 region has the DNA TGTGCCACCAGTGATCGGACTAGCGGGAGTACAGACAATGAGCAGTTCTTC.

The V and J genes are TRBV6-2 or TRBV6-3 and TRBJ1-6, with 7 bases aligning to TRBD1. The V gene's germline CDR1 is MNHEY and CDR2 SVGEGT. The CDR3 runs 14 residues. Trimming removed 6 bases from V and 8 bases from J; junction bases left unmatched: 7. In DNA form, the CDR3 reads TGTGCCAGCAGCCTCAGACAGGGTGATTCACCCCTCCACTTT. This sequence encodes CASSLRQGDSPLHF.

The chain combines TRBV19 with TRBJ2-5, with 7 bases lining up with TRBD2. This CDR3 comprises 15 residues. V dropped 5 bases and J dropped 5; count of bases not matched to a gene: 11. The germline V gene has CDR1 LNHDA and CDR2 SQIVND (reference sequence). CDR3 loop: CASSVGSGVWETQYF. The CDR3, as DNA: TGTGCCAGTAGTGTGGGGAGCGGGGTTTGGGAGACCCAGTACTTC.

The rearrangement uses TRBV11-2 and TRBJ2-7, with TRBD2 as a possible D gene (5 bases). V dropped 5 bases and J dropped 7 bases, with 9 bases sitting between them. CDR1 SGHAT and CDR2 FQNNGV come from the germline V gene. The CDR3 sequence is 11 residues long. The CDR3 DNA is TGTGCCAGCAGCCGGGAACGGGAGCAGTACTTC. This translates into CASSREREQYF.

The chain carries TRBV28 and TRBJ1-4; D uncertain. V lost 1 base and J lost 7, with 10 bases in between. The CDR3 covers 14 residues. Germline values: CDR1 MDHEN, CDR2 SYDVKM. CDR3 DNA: TGTGCCAGCAGTTTATTTCAGGAAAGTGAAAAACTGTTTTTT. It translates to CASSLFQESEKLFF.

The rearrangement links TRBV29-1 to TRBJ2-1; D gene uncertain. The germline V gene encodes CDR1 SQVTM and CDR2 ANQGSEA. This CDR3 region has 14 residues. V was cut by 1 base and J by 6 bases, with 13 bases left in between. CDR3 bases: TGCAGCGTTGAAGGACACGACCTGGGCAATGAGCAGTTCTTC. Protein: CSVEGHDLGNEQFF.

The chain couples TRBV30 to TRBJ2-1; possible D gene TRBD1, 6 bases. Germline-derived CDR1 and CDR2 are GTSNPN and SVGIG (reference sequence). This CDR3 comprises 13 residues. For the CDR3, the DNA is TGTGCTCGCCGGGACACCGGGGCCAATGAGCAGTTCTTC. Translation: CARRDTGANEQFF.

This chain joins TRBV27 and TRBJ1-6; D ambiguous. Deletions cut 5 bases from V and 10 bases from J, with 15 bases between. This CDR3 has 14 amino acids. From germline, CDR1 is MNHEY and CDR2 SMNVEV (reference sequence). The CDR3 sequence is CASSPREGDSPLHF. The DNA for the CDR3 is TGTGCCAGCAGTCCTCGGGAGGGAGACTCACCCCTCCACTTT.

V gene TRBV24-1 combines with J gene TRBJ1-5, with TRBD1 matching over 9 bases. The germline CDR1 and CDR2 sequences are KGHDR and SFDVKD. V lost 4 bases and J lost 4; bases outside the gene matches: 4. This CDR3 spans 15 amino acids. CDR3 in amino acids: CATSDGTGMNQPQHF. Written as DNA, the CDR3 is TGTGCCACCAGTGACGGGACAGGGATGAATCAGCCCCAGCATTTT.

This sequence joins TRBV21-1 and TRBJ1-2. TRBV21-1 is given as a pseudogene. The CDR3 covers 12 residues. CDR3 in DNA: TGTGCCTGCGTCCTTAGTGGCTATGGCTACACCTTC. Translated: CACVLSGYGYTF.

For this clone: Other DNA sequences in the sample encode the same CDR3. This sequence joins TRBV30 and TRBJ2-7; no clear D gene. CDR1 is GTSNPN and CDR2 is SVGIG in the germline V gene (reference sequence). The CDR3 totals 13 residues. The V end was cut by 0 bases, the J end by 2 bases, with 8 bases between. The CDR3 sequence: CAWSVNRAYEQYF. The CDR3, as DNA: TGTGCCTGGAGTGTCAACAGAGCCTACGAGCAGTACTTC.

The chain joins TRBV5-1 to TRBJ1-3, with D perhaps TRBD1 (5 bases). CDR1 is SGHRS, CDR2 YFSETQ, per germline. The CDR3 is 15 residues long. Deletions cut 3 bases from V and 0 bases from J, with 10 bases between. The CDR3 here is CASSSTANSGNTIYF. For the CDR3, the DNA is TGCGCCAGCAGCTCGACAGCGAACTCTGGAAACACCATATATTTT.

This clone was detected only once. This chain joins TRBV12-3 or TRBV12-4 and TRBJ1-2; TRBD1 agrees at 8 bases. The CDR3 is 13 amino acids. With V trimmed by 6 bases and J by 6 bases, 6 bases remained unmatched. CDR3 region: CASRQTGEDGYTF. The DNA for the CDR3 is TGTGCCAGCAGGCAGACAGGGGAGGATGGCTACACCTTC.

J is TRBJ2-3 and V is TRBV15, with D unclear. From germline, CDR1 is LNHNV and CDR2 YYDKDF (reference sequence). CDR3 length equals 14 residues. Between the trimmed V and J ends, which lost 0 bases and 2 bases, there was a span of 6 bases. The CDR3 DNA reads TGTGCCACCAGCAGAGATTCGTCCACAGATACGCAGTATTTT. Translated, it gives CATSRDSSTDTQYF.

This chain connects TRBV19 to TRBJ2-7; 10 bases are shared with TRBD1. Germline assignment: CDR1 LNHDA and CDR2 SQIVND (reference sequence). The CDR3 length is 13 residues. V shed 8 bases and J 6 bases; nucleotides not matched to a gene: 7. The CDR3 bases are TGTGCCAGTCGTGACAGGGGGCGCTTCGAGCAGTACTTC. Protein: CASRDRGRFEQYF.

CDR3 in DNA: TGTGCCAGCAGCGCGTGGACTAGCGGAGGCCGGGAGACCCAGTACTTC. Its protein product is CASSAWTSGGRETQYF. The chain combines TRBV11-2 with TRBJ2-5; 10 bases are shared with TRBD2. The CDR3 runs 16 residues. In germline, CDR1 is SGHAT, CDR2 FQNNGV. With 5 bases clipped from V and 5 bases from J, the junction kept 11 bases outside the gene matches.